The 8 T cell receptor beta chains below all came from one sample that was sequenced in a study of T cells in Graves' hyperthyroidism and ophthalmopathy. Amplified regions were TCR beta CDR3 sequences from RNA transcripts. HTBI primers were the set used in a first-round RT-PCR of the TCR CDR3. In TCRdb, the multiplex PCR reads were re-called with MiXCR into one record per CDR3 protein. Here the sample spans fewer than 750,000 distinct CDR3 sequences, around 15% being singletons. The sequenced sample consisted of blood. The source of these receptors is a woman in her 50s with Graves' ophthalmopathy.

This clonotype was observed many times. The chain uses TRBV12-3 or TRBV12-4 and TRBJ2-1; D is unresolved. V shed 6 bases and J shed 6 bases, with 6 bases lying between them. CDR3 length: 11 residues. The CDR3 DNA sequence: TGTGCCAGCAGCTTGGCCAATGAGCAGTTCTTC. This encodes CASSLANEQFF.

Comments on this clonotype: A single base separates this from a much larger clone, so it may be a read error. The V call is TRBV11-3, the J call TRBJ2-3, with 13 positions matching TRBD2. The CDR3 length is 19 residues. V lost 4 bases and J lost 0; bases outside the gene matches: 10. Germline CDR1 and CDR2: SGHNT and YENEEA. CDR3 region: CASSSTGLAGVGSTDTQYF. The CDR3 region has the DNA TGTGCCAGCAGCTCCACTGGACTAGCGGGAGTAGGGAGCACAGATACGCAGTATTTT.

The chain uses TRBV29-1 and TRBJ1-2; D is possibly TRBD1 (5 bases). Per germline, CDR1 SQVTM and CDR2 ANQGSEA. The CDR3 is made up of 16 amino acids. Trimming pared 0 bases from V and 4 bases from J, leaving 18 bases between. CDR3 DNA sequence: TGCAGCGTTGAAGATAGGGGAGACAGTCCCCTCTATGGCTACACCTTC. This sequence encodes CSVEDRGDSPLYGYTF.

This clonotype occurred many times. This sequence joins TRBV3-1 and TRBJ2-3; 7 nucleotides agree with TRBD2. The ends lost 4 bases at V and 4 bases at J; junction bases unmatched: 5. CDR3 length: 14 residues. Germline V gene lookup returns CDR1 LGHDT and CDR2 YNNKEL (reference sequence). The DNA of the CDR3 is TGTGCCAGCAGCCGAGCGGGGCCCGCAGATACGCAGTATTTT. Amino acids: CASSRAGPADTQYF.

The chain is built from TRBV7-2 and TRBJ1-1; no clear D. This CDR3 is 13 amino acids long. Germline loops: CDR1 SGHTA, CDR2 FQGNSA. V shed 4 bases and J shed 2 bases, with 8 bases lying between them. Here the CDR3 DNA reads TGTGCCAGCAGCTGGGCAGGAAACACTGAAGCTTTCTTT. It specifies CASSWAGNTEAFF.

This clonotype appeared a few times. This sequence joins TRBV6-6 and TRBJ1-1; perhaps TRBD1 as D (6 bases). The CDR3 runs 13 residues. CDR1 and CDR2 (germline): MNHNY, SVGAGI (reference sequence). Trimming removed 0 bases from V and 7 bases from J, with 9 bases in between. The CDR3 bases are TGTGCCAGCAGTTACTCAACAGGGTTTGAAGCTTTCTTT. The encoded protein is CASSYSTGFEAFF.

The sample holds a few counts of this clonotype. The genes are TRBV29-1 and TRBJ2-2; the match to TRBD2 covers 9 bases. Germline CDR1 reads SQVTM; CDR2 reads ANQGSEA. This CDR3 comprises 13 residues. The junction had 4 bases not matched to a gene; V was cut back by 6 bases and J by 5 bases. DNA of the CDR3: TGCAGCGTGGGCGGGAGGGGGACCGGGGAGCTGTTTTTT. Protein sequence: CSVGGRGTGELFF.

At least ten counts were recorded for this clonotype. The V call is TRBV12-3 or TRBV12-4, the J call TRBJ2-3, with TRBD1 matching over 7 bases. CDR3 length: 14 amino acids. With 3 bases clipped from V and 4 bases from J, the junction kept 4 bases outside the gene matches. In nucleotides, the CDR3 is TGTGCCAGCAGTTTCAAGCAGGGGGCAGATACGCAGTATTTT. Its translation is CASSFKQGADTQYF.